These T cell receptor beta chains were read from a single sample in a study of T cells in Graves' hyperthyroidism and ophthalmopathy. TCRdb re-derived calls from the multiplex PCR reads in MiXCR, one entry per CDR3 protein. This sample has about 210,000 distinct CDR3 sequences, with 15% to 20% found just once. Sequenced: blood. The receptor source for this set is a man aged 50 to 59 with Graves' hyperthyroidism. Both conserved end residues are trimmed from each CDR3. Expanded clones get a size class; other rows say once, few or many, or leave the size out.

v_call: TRBV25-1
cdr3_length: 15
j_call: TRBJ1-4
clone_size: .
cdr3_aa: ASSEVPYRAGGEKLF

v_call: TRBV12-3/TRBV12-4
cdr3_length: 12
j_call: TRBJ1-4
clone_size: few
cdr3_aa: ASRGQSYNEKLF

v_call: TRBV10-3
cdr3_length: 12
j_call: TRBJ1-1
clone_size: few
cdr3_aa: AISDQQGAGEAF

v_call: TRBV9
cdr3_length: 13
j_call: TRBJ2-1
clone_size: .
cdr3_aa: ASSVGGRTYNEQF

v_call: TRBV2
cdr3_length: 10
j_call: TRBJ2-1
clone_size: .
cdr3_aa: ASSEEKDEQF

v_call: TRBV6-6
cdr3_length: 16
j_call: TRBJ2-6
clone_size: many
cdr3_aa: ASSYPSGRASGANVLT

v_call: TRBV5-1
cdr3_length: 14
j_call: TRBJ2-1
clone_size: few
cdr3_aa: ASSDYPGQGNTEQF

v_call: TRBV9
cdr3_length: 13
j_call: TRBJ2-2
clone_size: few
cdr3_aa: ASSISGTGTGELF

v_call: TRBV19
cdr3_length: 15
j_call: TRBJ1-1
clone_size: few
cdr3_aa: ASSRAKAPGLNTEAF

v_call: TRBV5-6
cdr3_length: 14
j_call: TRBJ2-2
clone_size: many
cdr3_aa: ASSTGTGGFTGELF

v_call: TRBV5-6
cdr3_length: 12
j_call: TRBJ2-7
clone_size: many
cdr3_aa: ASSPGTAFYEQY

v_call: TRBV9
cdr3_length: 12
j_call: TRBJ2-7
clone_size: .
cdr3_aa: ASSPDGGAYEQY

v_call: TRBV19
cdr3_length: 14
j_call: TRBJ2-5
clone_size: .
cdr3_aa: ATGRWSRQFGETQY

v_call: TRBV28
cdr3_length: 10
j_call: TRBJ1-2
clone_size: many
cdr3_aa: AISRGLYGYT

v_call: TRBV18
cdr3_length: 14
j_call: TRBJ1-1
clone_size: .
cdr3_aa: ASSPRLDKEGTEAF

v_call: TRBV25-1
cdr3_length: 11
j_call: TRBJ1-2
clone_size: few
cdr3_aa: ASTIPGLYGYT

v_call: TRBV20-1
cdr3_length: 11
j_call: TRBJ2-3
clone_size: many
cdr3_aa: SGRPHDTDTQY

v_call: TRBV18
cdr3_length: 10
j_call: TRBJ2-1
clone_size: many
cdr3_aa: ASSPQRSEQF

v_call: TRBV9
cdr3_length: 14
j_call: TRBJ2-2
clone_size: .
cdr3_aa: ASSEGQGSYTGELF

v_call: TRBV19
cdr3_length: 12
j_call: TRBJ2-1
clone_size: few
cdr3_aa: ASSITDSYNEQF

v_call: TRBV6-2/TRBV6-3
cdr3_length: 12
j_call: TRBJ2-5
clone_size: many
cdr3_aa: ASRPTLRKETQY

v_call: TRBV20-1
cdr3_length: 10
j_call: TRBJ1-2
clone_size: few
cdr3_aa: SANRDSYGYT

v_call: TRBV7-2
cdr3_length: 12
j_call: TRBJ1-6
clone_size: many
cdr3_aa: ASSLGNNNSPLH

v_call: TRBV7-2
cdr3_length: 14
j_call: TRBJ2-1
clone_size: .
cdr3_aa: ASSKSGLAGVNEQF

v_call: TRBV28
cdr3_length: 15
j_call: TRBJ2-3
clone_size: .
cdr3_aa: ASSPALAQASTDTQY

v_call: TRBV28
cdr3_length: 12
j_call: TRBJ2-7
clone_size: many
cdr3_aa: ASRRDRELNEQY

v_call: TRBV28
cdr3_length: 12
j_call: TRBJ1-1
clone_size: many
cdr3_aa: ASSSPGQNTEAF